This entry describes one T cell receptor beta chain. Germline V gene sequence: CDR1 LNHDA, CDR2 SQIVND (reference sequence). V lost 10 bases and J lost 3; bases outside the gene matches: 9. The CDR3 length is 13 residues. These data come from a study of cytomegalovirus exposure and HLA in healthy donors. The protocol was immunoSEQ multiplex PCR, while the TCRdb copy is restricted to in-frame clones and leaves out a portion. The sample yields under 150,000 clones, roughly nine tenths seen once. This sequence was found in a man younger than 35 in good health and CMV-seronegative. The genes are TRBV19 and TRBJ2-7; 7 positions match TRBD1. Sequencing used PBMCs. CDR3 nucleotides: TGTGCCACCCGACGACAGGGAAGCTACGAGCAGTACTTC. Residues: CATRRQGSYEQYF.